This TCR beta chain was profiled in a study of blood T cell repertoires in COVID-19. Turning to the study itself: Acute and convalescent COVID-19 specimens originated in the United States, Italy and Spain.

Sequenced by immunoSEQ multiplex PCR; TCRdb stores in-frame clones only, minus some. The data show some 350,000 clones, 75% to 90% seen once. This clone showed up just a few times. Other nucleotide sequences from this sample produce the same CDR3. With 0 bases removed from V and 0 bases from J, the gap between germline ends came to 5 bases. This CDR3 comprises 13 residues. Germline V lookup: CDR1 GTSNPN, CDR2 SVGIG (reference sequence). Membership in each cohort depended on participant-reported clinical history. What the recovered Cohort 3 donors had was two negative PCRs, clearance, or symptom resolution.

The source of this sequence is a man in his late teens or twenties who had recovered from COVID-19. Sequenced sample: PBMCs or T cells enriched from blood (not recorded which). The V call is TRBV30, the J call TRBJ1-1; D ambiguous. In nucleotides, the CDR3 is TGTGCCTGGAGTGTCTCGGTGAACACTGAAGCTTTCTTT. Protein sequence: CAWSVSVNTEAFF.